This T cell receptor beta chain was retrieved from a study of T cells in Graves' hyperthyroidism and ophthalmopathy. With a duration under 2 months, the hyperthyroidism was newly diagnosed in patients aged 18 to 65. Investigators excluded patients with uncontrolled infection, other autoimmune disease, pregnancy or lactation. Fresh peripheral blood, roughly 9.8 ml of it, supplied the PBMCs. It was RNA transcripts that yielded the amplified TCR beta CDR3 regions. During a first-round RT-PCR of the TCR CDR3, the HTBI primer set was used. In TCRdb, the multiplex PCR reads were re-called with MiXCR into one record per CDR3 protein. The table has nearly 750,000 distinct CDR3 sequences, about a third seen once. V dropped 3 bases and J dropped 7 bases, with 7 bases sitting between them. The CDR3 length is 11 residues. Germline loops: CDR1 ENHRY, CDR2 SYGVKD. At least ten counts were recorded for this clonotype.

The chain combines TRBV10-3 with TRBJ2-7; maybe TRBD2 (5 bases). The receptor was isolated from a woman between 40 and 50 years old with Graves' hyperthyroidism. Sequencing was performed on blood. The CDR3 DNA reads TGTGCCATCAGTGACGGGGATGAGCAGTACTTC. Translation gives CAISDGDEQYF.